This TCR beta chain was found in a study of shared clonotypes between healthy human individuals. Study findings and constraints: Naive subsets, compared against memory subsets, generally had larger estimated richness values. Clonotype sharing among the donors was expected to vary with sequencing depth.

Each subset's genomic DNA was shared equally among a number of immunoSEQ plates. Repertoires were generated with immunoSEQ multiplex PCR, while TCRdb's copy carries only in-frame clones and drops some. This sample has roughly 2.5 million clones, with approximately 92% found just once. A remark on this clone: The target antigen is unknown.

Per the germline V gene, CDR1 is MDHEN and CDR2 is SYDVKM. The CDR3 is 14 residues long. V shed 6 bases and J shed 5 bases, with 16 bases lying between them. This clonotype was sampled from a man in his late teens or twenties in good health. The sample taken for sequencing was naive CD4+ T cells sorted from blood. The subset: CD45RA+ positively selected. The V call is TRBV28, the J call TRBJ2-5; D might be TRBD1 (7 bases). The DNA for the CDR3 is TGTGCCAGCAGGGAGGGGGCGAGGGGGGAGACCCAGTACTTC. Its protein product is CASREGARGETQYF.